This T cell receptor beta chain was documented in a study of cytomegalovirus exposure and HLA in healthy donors (dated by TCRdb to about 2017). Describing the broader study: An earlier analysis of approximately 640 of the donors reported 276 Gb of sequence data and roughly 100 million unique TCR beta sequences from roughly 180 million T cells. Typing coverage varied by locus: roughly 629-640 donors for A, B, C, DRB1 and DQB1; approximately 500 for DQA1; more than 600 for DPA1; 400 to 480 for DPB1. Every discovery cohort repertoire had been produced on one sequencing platform. In a later analysis, previously published TCR beta repertoires from 670 or so donors were re-analyzed and high-resolution HLA genotyping was added so that TCR occurrence patterns could be studied. Both class I and class II loci were covered by HLA typing, at four-digit resolution. High-throughput TCR immunosequencing, statistical association of individual TCRs with disease status, and machine learning were combined to predict cytomegalovirus infection status. Across about 370 genotyped donors of the cohort, an average of about 240,000 unique TCR beta nucleotide sequences per donor were sequenced, and approximately 17% of those sequences were non-productive. The study aimed to test whether cataloging public T cell receptors could reveal signatures of past pathogen exposure. The study used immunosequencing to profile the T cell repertoires of some 600 subjects and linked those repertoires to cytomegalovirus serostatus. In addition to the first cohort of around 670 subjects, a separate validation cohort of 120 different subjects was used. Rather than drawing on any new phenotypic data, the later analysis identified candidate immune exposures from TCR beta sequences and the way those sequences occurred across donors. Donor age, sex, ethnicity and CMV serostatus were compiled together with the repertoire data. Of the approximately 400 genotyped donors, approximately 81% were placed in the genetic ancestry cluster associated with self-reported Caucasian donors. In an earlier analysis of roughly 540 of the donors, high-throughput TCR beta sequencing was used to judge whether each TCR beta V gene segment behaved as functional or pseudogenic. Genome-wide SNP genotypes for about 55% of the roughly 670 donors were used in a later genetic analysis, which treated that subset as a discovery cohort. Roughly 5 DR-DQ haplotypes were handled as single units for association and clustering, since linkage in the cohort was strong. Approximately 300 gigabases of sequencing data and around 87 million unique TCR sequences were included in an early release covering 500 to 750 HLA-typed donors. Here is what the overall study found, with its caveats: HLA typing was unavailable for some donors at each locus, so association tests used only the typed subset. Because counts were too low, roughly 18 rarely observed V segments, including chromosome 9 orphons, were left out of the earlier analysis of 587 of the donors. An association between a missense DCLRE1C variant and V-gene and J-gene trimming of TCR beta chains was found in a later genetic analysis and replicated in an independent cohort. Specific HLA alleles were associated with roughly 17,000 TCR beta sequences at a false discovery rate of 0.05 in a later analysis. In a later analysis, HLA-associated TCR beta chains showed more clonal expansion and lower generation probabilities than non-associated chains that were equally common. A later analysis found that TCR association rates varied across HLA loci, with DRB1 alleles showing the most associated TCRs and HLA-C alleles the fewest. Linkage disequilibrium might explain the correlated functional status among segregating V segments, but an unknown experimental factor could not be ruled out. The cohort was sequenced for TCR beta chains only, and without alpha or paired-chain data the features that could be detected were limited. The study gave a list of some 150 TCR beta chains associated with cytomegalovirus. Across donors, most TCR sequences were observed very rarely, whereas some public TCRs were present in many individuals. In a later analysis, several top co-occurrence clusters were reported to appear linked to parvovirus B19, influenza, CMV and Epstein-Barr virus. In vitro tests confirmed that a few of the cytomegalovirus-associated TCR beta chains recognize cytomegalovirus antigens. A further reported finding was that TCR beta sequences accurately predicted the HLA-A and HLA-B alleles for most subjects in the first cohort. Immune exposure information for the cohort was limited to CMV serostatus. Compared with the approximately 700-donor mean, donors in an Asian-associated ancestry cluster had fewer N-insertions in productive TCRs, according to a later genetic analysis. Broadly in line with IMGT annotations, most TCR beta V segments showed up in productive rearrangements about 87% or about 30% of the time in an earlier analysis of some 590 of the donors. According to a later analysis, most CMV-associated TCR beta chains appeared to be HLA-restricted, and the HLA associations seemed to be driven largely by CMV exposure. When HLA alleles, especially DR and DQ, strongly co-occurred, TCR associations were difficult to assign to individual alleles. A group of highly shared sequence variants was considered likely to be a technical artifact of the sequencing pipeline. Cytomegalovirus status was reported to be diagnosed by the classifier with high specificity and sensitivity in both the original and validation cohorts. The presence/absence analyses assumed that sequencing depth was roughly uniform across donors, and that assumption may not be true. The authors suggested that the approach could potentially be generalized to other disease states and immunological phenotypes. Because the 87-base-pair reads could not distinguish some IMGT-functional V segments, including TRBV6-2 and TRBV6-3, those segments were excluded.

The CDR3 goes from the cysteine to the phenylalanine over 15 residues. Of the read, only the CDR3 DNA is kept; its 45 bases are in frame from base 1. The junction carries 13 bases between V and J, which are trimmed by 5 bases and 0 bases respectively. CDR1 and CDR2 were assigned from the germline V gene as SGHTA and FQGTGA. On this clone: No cognate antigen has been identified for it. Qualities for individual bases were not recorded, and no much larger clone is one base off.

The cohort consisted of approximately 670 healthy bone marrow donors. At the time of sampling, every cohort member was nominally healthy, though immune exposures that went unrecorded were likely present. The donor was CMV seronegative and was included in the group of a few hundred seronegative cohort members. Every donor gave a peripheral blood sample, and the peripheral blood mononuclear cells from that sample were used for TCR beta sequencing. The Qiagen DNeasy Blood Extraction Kit was used to extract genomic DNA from the blood cell samples. Libraries were constructed by the immunoSEQ multiplex PCR assay. For the multiplex PCR, a mixture combining 60 forward primers for TCR Vbeta segments and 13 reverse primers for TCR Jbeta segments was used. A multiplex PCR assay on genomic DNA amplified the CDR3 region of rearranged TCR beta genes. The amplified TCR beta libraries were sequenced on the Illumina HiSeq System as 87-base-pair reads. On the authors' methods: A later analysis tallied tens of millions of unique TCR beta chains across the 550 to 850 repertoires, and some 12 million of those chains were shared by two or more donors. To remove PCR and sequencing errors, raw reads were error-corrected and collapsed into unique sequences using a nearest-neighbor algorithm that merged closely related sequences. Alignment of CDR3 sequences to IMGT reference sequences was used to assign V, D and J gene segments. Each retained sequence needed at least a six-nucleotide match to both a V gene segment and a J gene segment. A rearrangement was called productive if the CDR3 had no stop codons and remained in frame with V and J, and every other rearrangement was called non-productive. CDR3 was defined by IMGT convention, running from the second conserved V-encoded cysteine to the conserved J-encoded phenylalanine. The earlier analysis of roughly 590 of the donors excluded any sequence lacking an unambiguous match to a single V gene segment. An earlier analysis of fewer than 650 of the donors classified V segments as functional when productive rearrangements were above 56.7% and as segregating when the standard deviation between donors was above 5%. To diagnose cytomegalovirus status from the catalog of TCR beta chain sequences, a statistical classification framework was built. In a later analysis, TCR nucleotide sequences were compared against IMGT/GENE-DB human TR gene sequences so that V and J genes could be assigned. In a later analysis, CDR3 sequences and most-parsimonious VDJ recombination scenarios were assigned using the TCRdist pipeline. In a later analysis, every TCR beta chain was defined by the combination of its CDR3 amino acid sequence and its V-gene family, and reads without a unique V-gene family were dropped. As a way to deal with suspected cross-contamination and a sequencing artifact, a later analysis dropped 640 or so nucleotide sequences that were highly shared and had low generation probability. In a later analysis, a clonal expansion index for each public chain was calculated from normalized within-repertoire ranks of inferred template counts. In a later analysis, generation probabilities were computed using a VDJ recombination model fitted to out-of-frame rearrangements, and the results were checked against IGoR. Hypergeometric tests were used in a later analysis to score TCR-TCR, TCR-HLA and TCR-CMV co-occurrence, with a repertoire-size bias correction applied to the TCR pairs. A later analysis estimated false discovery rates by permuting HLA or CMV assignments 20 times. In a later analysis, co-occurring TCRs were grouped using DBSCAN, with TCRdist sequence similarity added in when clustering inside HLA-allele-positive subsets. Repertoires with fewer than 30,000 or more than 120,000 public chains, plus five repertoires with anomalous nucleotide sharing, were excluded from co-occurrence clustering. This immuneACCESS table, as held by TCRdb, lists in-frame sequences with V and J called but not all clones. Of the missing ones, under half trace to an unresolved V gene in checked studies; the others have no known cause. The V and J calls and clone size were taken over from that table, and D and trimming were inferred from the DNA. The sample table lists under 80,000 clones, around three quarters of them with a count of one. The ten top clones hold around 7% of the sample.

The sequenced material came from PBMCs. The TCR sequence derives from a woman in her forties in good health and CMV-seronegative. The chain uses TRBV7-3 and TRBJ1-2; there is no confident call for the D gene. The nucleotide sequence is TGTGCCAGCAGCCCCGGGCCCGGGACTAACTATGGCTACACCTTC. It encodes CASSPGPGTNYGYTF.